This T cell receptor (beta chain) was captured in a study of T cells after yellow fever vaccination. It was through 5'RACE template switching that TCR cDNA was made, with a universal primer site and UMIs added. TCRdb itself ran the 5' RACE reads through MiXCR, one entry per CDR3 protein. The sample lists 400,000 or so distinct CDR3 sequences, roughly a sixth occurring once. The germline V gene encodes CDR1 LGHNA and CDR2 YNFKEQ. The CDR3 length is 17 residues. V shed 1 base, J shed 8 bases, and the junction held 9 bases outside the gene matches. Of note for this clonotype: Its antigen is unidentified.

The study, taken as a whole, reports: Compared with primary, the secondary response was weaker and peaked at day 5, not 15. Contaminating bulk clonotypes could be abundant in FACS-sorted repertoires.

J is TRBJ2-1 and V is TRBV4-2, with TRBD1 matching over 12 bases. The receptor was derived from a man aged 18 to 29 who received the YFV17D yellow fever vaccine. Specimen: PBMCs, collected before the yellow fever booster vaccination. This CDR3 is CASSQASPGTGGDEQFF. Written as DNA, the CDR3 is TGTGCCAGCAGCCAAGCTAGTCCCGGGACAGGGGGCGATGAGCAGTTCTTC.